The next 2 T cell receptor beta chains were all read from a single sample in a study of T cell repertoires in cytomegalovirus infection. These receptors' antigens are unknown. One entry per CDR3 protein results from TCRdb running MiXCR on the reads. The table shows 140,000 to 150,000 distinct CDR3 sequences, with more than 30% occurring only once. The source material was CD8+ T cells from cultured PBMCs, sampled from culture after CMV antigen stimulation. Every receptor here comes from a human donor in good health (CMV status not recorded). Some clones in this sample may be carry-over from other donors' samples.

The chain employs TRBV14 and TRBJ2-5; D gene unclear. With 2 bases removed from V and 5 bases from J, the gap between germline ends came to 9 bases. This CDR3 comprises 13 residues. Germline V gives CDR1 SGHDN, CDR2 FVKESK. CDR3 region: CASSQQTRETQYF. The CDR3 bases are TGTGCCAGCAGCCAACAAACTCGGGAGACCCAGTACTTC.

The gene calls are TRBV25-1 and TRBJ2-3; no clear D. Trimming stripped 4 bases from V and 4 bases from J, with 9 bases between. Germline CDR1 MGHDK, CDR2 SYGVNS. This CDR3 is 13 amino acids long. The CDR3 sequence: CASSGRVPDTQYF. CDR3 in DNA: TGTGCCAGCAGTGGAAGGGTCCCAGATACGCAGTATTTT. Full variable domain (missing parts from reference TRBV25-1 and TRBJ2-3): EADIYQTPRYLVIGTGKKITLECSQTMGHDKMYWYQQDPGMELHLIHYSYGVNSTEKGDLSSESTVSRIRTEHFPLTLESARPSHTSQYLCASSGRVPDTQYFGPGTRLTVL.